The rows below give T cell receptor beta chains drawn from one sample of a study of shared clonotypes between healthy human individuals. This table comes from immunoSEQ multiplex PCR, and its TCRdb copy is limited to in-frame clones, with some not included. The sample yields millions of clones, approximately 90% seen once. Sequenced material: naive CD4+ T cells sorted from blood. The receptor set was obtained from a man aged 18 to 29 in good health. CDR3s include the opening cysteine and the closing phenylalanine or tryptophan. A D gene is named only where the DNA matches it firmly. Expanded clones are given a class, and other clones once, few, many or no size at all.

V	J	size	D	DNA	CDR3
TRBV5-1	TRBJ1-4	few	TRBD1	TGCGCCAGCAGCCCTGGACAGGGACGAGAAAAACTGTTTTTT	CASSPGQGREKLFF
TRBV5-4	TRBJ2-2	-	-	TGTGCCAGCAGCTTCTGGGTGGGAGGGAACACCGGGGAGCTGTTTTTT	CASSFWVGGNTGELFF
TRBV19	TRBJ1-3	-	TRBD1	TGTGCCAGTAGCCCCTTCGGCCTACAGGGGAGGTCTGGAAACACCATATATTTT	CASSPFGLQGRSGNTIYF
TRBV7-6	TRBJ2-5	-	-	TGTGCCAGCAGCTCGACCCAGGGGTCAGAGACCCAGTACTTC	CASSSTQGSETQYF
TRBV30	TRBJ2-3	-	-	TGTGCCTGGAGTCCACCCTTATGGGATACGCAGTATTTT	CAWSPPLWDTQYF
TRBV19	TRBJ1-5	-	TRBD1	TGTGCCAGTAGTGGGGATGTAGGGGGCAATAGCAATCAGCCCCAGCATTTT	CASSGDVGGNSNQPQHF
TRBV10-3	TRBJ2-5	-	TRBD1	TGTGCCATCAGTGCGGTCGGGACAGGGCTTAGAGAGACCCAGTACTTC	CAISAVGTGLRETQYF
TRBV7-2	TRBJ1-5	-	-	TGTGCCAGCAGCTTAGTTGGGACGGATAGCAATCAGCCCCAGCATTTT	CASSLVGTDSNQPQHF
TRBV9	TRBJ1-3	-	TRBD1	TGTGCCAGCAGCGCCACGGGACAGTTTGGAAACACCATATATTTT	CASSATGQFGNTIYF
TRBV29-1	TRBJ1-2	-	TRBD1	TGCAGCGTTGCAACAGGGGGCGACTATGGCTACACCTTC	CSVATGGDYGYTF
TRBV28	TRBJ2-2	-	-	TGTGCCAGCAGTCGATTGACTACGGCCGGGGAGCTGTTTTTT	CASSRLTTAGELFF
TRBV6-1	TRBJ1-2	few	TRBD1	TGTGCCAGCAGTGGACAGGGGGAGGGTGGCTACACCTTC	CASSGQGEGGYTF
TRBV11-1	TRBJ1-1	-	-	TGTGCCAGCAGCCTCCGGGGCGTACGCGAAGCTTTCTTT	CASSLRGVREAFF
TRBV7-2	TRBJ1-2	once	-	TGTGCCAGCAGCTTAGCCCAATTCTATGGCTACACCTTC	CASSLAQFYGYTF
TRBV6-5	TRBJ1-5	-	-	TGTGCCAGCAGTCCGAGGGGTTATAGCAATCAGCCCCAGCATTTT	CASSPRGYSNQPQHF
TRBV6-5	TRBJ2-7	-	TRBD2	TGTGCCAGCAGTTACTCACTAGCGGGAGGGCTCTACGAGCAGTACTTC	CASSYSLAGGLYEQYF
TRBV7-9	TRBJ1-1	-	-	TGTGCCAGCAGCTTAAGCAGCCCTGAAGCTTTCTTT	CASSLSSPEAFF
TRBV6-5	TRBJ2-7	-	TRBD1	TGTGCCAGCAGTATGACAGGGCTCGCGGGCTACGAGCAGTACTTC	CASSMTGLAGYEQYF
TRBV6-5	TRBJ1-1	few	TRBD1	TGTGCCAGCGGGACAGGGTCGGACACTGAAGCTTTCTTT	CASGTGSDTEAFF
TRBV7-3	TRBJ2-2	-	TRBD2	TGTGCCAGCAGCTTACTAGCGGGGGCGGGCACCGGGGAGCTGTTTTTT	CASSLLAGAGTGELFF
TRBV10-3	TRBJ2-7	-	TRBD2	TGTGCCATCAGTCCCGGGGGGGGCGAGCAGTACTTC	CAISPGGGEQYF
TRBV5-5	TRBJ1-5	-	-	TGTGCCAGCAGGGCCTTAGACCATAGCAATCAGCCCCAGCATTTT	CASRALDHSNQPQHF
TRBV11-3	TRBJ2-1	-	-	TGTGCCAGCAGCTTAGGGACAGCTGAGCAGTTCTTC	CASSLGTAEQFF
TRBV29-1	TRBJ2-1	-	TRBD2	TGCAGCGTCACCGGGACTAGGAATGCTTTGGAATACAATGAGCAGTTCTTC	CSVTGTRNALEYNEQFF
TRBV7-6	TRBJ1-1	-	TRBD1	TGTGCCAGCAGCCCGAGACAGGGACAGTTAAGTAGAGCTTTCTTT	CASSPRQGQLSRAFF
TRBV5-1	TRBJ1-1	-	-	TGCGCCAGCAGCTCAGGGTCTTCCACTGAAGCTTTCTTT	CASSSGSSTEAFF
TRBV10-3	TRBJ1-1	-	-	TGTGCCATCAGTGAGTCGTATAAGGACACTGAAGCTTTCTTT	CAISESYKDTEAFF
TRBV30	TRBJ2-2	-	-	TGTGCCTGGAAACGGCAGATAAACACCGGGGAGCTGTTTTTT	CAWKRQINTGELFF
TRBV7-9	TRBJ1-4	-	TRBD1	TGTGCCAGCAGCTTAGGGTCTACAGGGGGAAATGAAAAACTGTTTTTT	CASSLGSTGGNEKLFF
TRBV6-6	TRBJ1-2	few	-	TGTGCCAGCAGACAGGACTATGGCTACACCTTC	CASRQDYGYTF
TRBV25-1	TRBJ1-2	-	TRBD1	TGTGCCAGCAGGTACGGTGAGGGGGCCTCCTATGGCTACACCTTC	CASRYGEGASYGYTF
TRBV6-5	TRBJ1-2	-	-	TGTGCCAGCAGTGAGGGGAGTTTCTATGGCTACACCTTC	CASSEGSFYGYTF
TRBV5-5	TRBJ1-2	-	TRBD1	TGTGCCAGCAGCCAACGACAGGGCACTGGCTACACCTTC	CASSQRQGTGYTF
TRBV10-3	TRBJ2-7	once	-	TGTGCCATCAGTGAGTCCGGGGGCTCCTCTTACGAGCAGTACTTC	CAISESGGSSYEQYF
TRBV19	TRBJ2-1	-	-	TGTGCCAGTAGTGTCGGAGCCAATGAGCAGTTCTTC	CASSVGANEQFF
TRBV27	TRBJ1-1	-	-	TGTGCCAGCAGTTTATATAGGACAGATAACACTGAAGCTTTCTTT	CASSLYRTDNTEAFF
TRBV11-3	TRBJ1-2	-	-	TGTGCCAGCAAACGCGACTATGGCTACACCTTC	CASKRDYGYTF
TRBV19	TRBJ2-2	-	-	TGTGCCAGTAGTATAGGCGGCAGTAACACCGGGGAGCTGTTTTTT	CASSIGGSNTGELFF
TRBV18	TRBJ2-4	-	-	TGTGCCAGCTCACCTACAACGGTTGACATTCAGTACTTC	CASSPTTVDIQYF
TRBV6-5	TRBJ2-3	-	-	TGTGCCAGCAGAAAGGGGGACCTCGCAGATACGCAGTATTTT	CASRKGDLADTQYF